These 21 T cell receptor beta chains originate from one sample sequenced in a study of T cell responses to AZD1222 COVID-19 vaccine. Repertoires were generated with immunoSEQ multiplex PCR, while TCRdb's copy carries only in-frame clones and drops some. Of 57,000 or so clones listed, approximately 85% are singletons. The sample was peripheral blood, taken 28 days after the second AZD1222 dose. The receptor set was obtained from an adult who received the AZD1222 COVID-19 vaccine.

The chain uses TRBV24-1 and TRBJ1-2, with D possibly TRBD1 on 5 matching bases. There are 12 residues in the CDR3. Trimming left V 5 bases short and J 8 bases short, with 11 bases between. Looked up from germline, CDR1 is KGHDR and CDR2 is SFDVKD. The CDR3 nucleotides read TGTGCCACCAGTGGAGGGGCAGGGGGCTACACCTTC. Encoded protein: CATSGGAGGYTF.

J is TRBJ2-2 and V is TRBV5-1; D possibly corresponds to TRBD2 (6 bases). Trimming took off 5 bases at V and 2 bases at J, with 13 bases between the two ends. Germline values: CDR1 SGHRS, CDR2 YFSETQ. The CDR3 has 15 amino acids. CDR3 protein: CASRTSGLNTGELFF. The DNA of the CDR3 is TGCGCCAGCAGAACGTCGGGACTCAACACCGGGGAGCTGTTTTTT. Drawing the rest from reference TRBV5-1 and TRBJ2-2, the complete variable domain is KAGVTQTPRYLIKTRGQQVTLSCSPISGHRSVSWYQQTPGQGLQFLFEYFSETQRNKGNFPGRFSGRQFSNSRSEMNVSTLELGDSALYLCASRTSGLNTGELFFGEGSRLTVL.

This CDR3 reads CASSSTSGAYNEQFF. The CDR3 nucleotides read TGTGCCAGCAGCTCGACTAGCGGGGCATACAATGAGCAGTTCTTC. The genes are TRBV5-5 and TRBJ2-1, with TRBD2 matching over 11 bases. The germline V gene has CDR1 SGHKS and CDR2 YYEKEE (reference sequence). Unmatched junction bases numbered 3, after V lost 3 bases and J lost 4 bases. The CDR3 is made up of 15 amino acids.

The chain combines TRBV29-1 with TRBJ2-1; possible D gene TRBD1, 6 bases. The germline V gene has CDR1 SQVTM and CDR2 ANQGSEA. The CDR3 length is 15 residues. With 1 base removed from V and 2 bases from J, the gap between germline ends came to 12 bases. The CDR3 DNA sequence: TGCAGCGTTGAAGCTACAGGGACCGCCTACAATGAGCAGTTCTTC. As protein: CSVEATGTAYNEQFF.

J is TRBJ2-6 and V is TRBV7-9; D perhaps matches TRBD1 (6 bases). The CDR3 length is 16 residues. Germline values: CDR1 SEHNR, CDR2 FQNEAQ (reference sequence). Trimming cost V 11 bases and J 0 bases, with 17 bases left between them. DNA for the CDR3: TGTGCCGGATTACAGGGAGAGAGCTCTGGGGCCAACGTCCTGACTTTC. Translated, it gives CAGLQGESSGANVLTF.

The V and J genes are TRBV11-3 and TRBJ2-7; TRBD2 is a possible D gene (6 bases). This CDR3 comprises 14 residues. Trimming removed 4 bases from V and 0 bases from J, with 10 bases in between. Per the germline V gene, CDR1 is SGHNT and CDR2 is YENEEA. The CDR3 nucleotides read TGTGCCAGCAGCTCGGCTAGCGCCTCCTACGAGCAGTACTTC. Translation: CASSSASASYEQYF.

This chain connects TRBV25-1 to TRBJ2-3; D gene unclear. The CDR3 loop spans 12 amino acids. Trimming cost V 5 bases and J 5 bases, with 8 bases left between them. Per germline, CDR1 MGHDK and CDR2 SYGVNS. The CDR3 bases are TGTGCCAGCAGTCCGGTCCTAGATACGCAGTATTTT. This codes for CASSPVLDTQYF.

J is TRBJ2-1 and V is TRBV27, with 8 bases lining up with TRBD1. The CDR3 totals 15 residues. Germline CDR1 and CDR2: MNHEY and SMNVEV (reference sequence). V shed 4 bases and J 10 bases; nucleotides not matched to a gene: 12. CDR3 region: CASSSPRTGSGEQFF. CDR3 DNA sequence: TGTGCCAGCAGTTCACCCCGGACAGGGTCGGGAGAGCAGTTCTTC.

The chain recombines TRBV5-1 with TRBJ2-2; no clear D gene. CDR3 size: 15 residues. Germline V gene lookup returns CDR1 SGHRS and CDR2 YFSETQ. V lost 0 bases to trimming and J lost 7 bases, with 13 bases between them. This CDR3 reads CASSLVGRVDGELFF. CDR3 in DNA: TGCGCCAGCAGCTTGGTTGGAAGGGTCGACGGGGAGCTGTTTTTT.

Concerning this clone: An end of the junction does not agree with germline; a read error may underlie this. This chain links TRBV5-1 with TRBJ1-2, with no clear D. The CDR3 runs to 14 residues. Germline V gene data show CDR1 as SGHRS and CDR2 as YFSETQ. This chain's CDR3 is CASSLLETRVGYIF. Written as DNA, the CDR3 is TGCGCCAGCAGCTTGCTGGAAACGCGTGTGGGCTACATCTTC.

V gene TRBV19 combines with J gene TRBJ2-5; TRBD2 matches at 11 bases. Germline CDR1 and CDR2: LNHDA and SQIVND (reference sequence). The ends lost 1 base at V and 5 bases at J; junction bases unmatched: 0. The length of the CDR3 is 14 residues. The CDR3 coding sequence is TGTGCCAGTAGTATAGGACTAGCGGGGGAGACCCAGTACTTC. Its translation: CASSIGLAGETQYF. Full variable domain (remainder filled in from reference TRBV19 and TRBJ2-5): DGGITQSPKYLFRKEGQNVTLSCEQNLNHDAMYWYRQDPGQGLRLIYYSQIVNDFQKGDIAEGYSVSREKKESFPLTVTSAQKNPTAFYLCASSIGLAGETQYFGPGTRLLVL.

The chain is built from TRBV19 and TRBJ2-7; D may be TRBD2 (6 bases). With 8 bases removed from V and 1 base from J, the gap between germline ends came to 15 bases. Germline CDR1 and CDR2: LNHDA and SQIVND (reference sequence). This CDR3 has 14 amino acids. For the CDR3, the DNA is TGTGCCAGTTCCCGGGACTCATCATCCTACGAGCAGTACTTC. Translation gives CASSRDSSSYEQYF.

The V and J genes are TRBV27 and TRBJ1-1, with 7 positions matching TRBD1. The germline V gene encodes CDR1 MNHEY and CDR2 SMNVEV (reference sequence). CDR3 length: 13 amino acids. V gave up 3 bases and J gave up 11 bases; unmatched junction bases: 9. CDR3 nucleotides: TGTGCCAGCAGTTTTGGGGAGGGGGCCGAGGCTTTCTTT. Its protein is CASSFGEGAEAFF.

This rearrangement joins TRBV11-2 to TRBJ2-7; weak D call: TRBD1 (6 bases). This CDR3 region has 12 residues. The germline V gene encodes CDR1 SGHAT and CDR2 FQNNGV. V dropped 4 bases and J dropped 5 bases, with 9 bases sitting between them. Here the CDR3 reads CASSSYRDEQYF. The CDR3 bases are TGTGCCAGCAGCTCCTACAGGGACGAGCAGTACTTC. Using reference TRBV11-2 and TRBJ2-7 for the parts outside the CDR3, the full variable domain is EAGVAQSPRYKIIEKRQSVAFWCNPISGHATLYWYQQILGQGPKLLIQFQNNGVVDDSQLPKDRFSAERLKGVDSTLKIQPAKLEDSAVYLCASSSYRDEQYFGPGTRLTVT.

The chain uses TRBV11-2 and TRBJ2-3; 8 bases are shared with TRBD2. The CDR3 covers 14 residues. Per germline, CDR1 SGHAT and CDR2 FQNNGV. V gave up 6 bases and J gave up 8 bases; unmatched junction bases: 10. CDR3 protein: CASRSPGGRSTQYF. CDR3 DNA sequence: TGTGCCAGCAGATCGCCGGGGGGGAGGAGTACGCAGTATTTT.

The chain links TRBV11-1 to TRBJ2-2; D gene uncertain. The V and J ends lost 1 base and 3 bases respectively, with 3 bases between them. The CDR3 extends over 13 amino acids. Germline-derived CDR1 and CDR2 are SGHAT and FQDESV (reference sequence). In DNA, the CDR3 is TGTGCCAGCAGCTTAGGGTACACCGGGGAGCTGTTTTTT. Translated: CASSLGYTGELFF.

This chain uses TRBV14 with TRBJ2-2, with D possibly being TRBD1 or TRBD2 (6 bases each). Germline CDR1 reads SGHDN; CDR2 reads FVKESK. The CDR3 loop spans 18 amino acids. V lost 0 bases to trimming and J lost 2 bases, with 16 bases between them. The CDR3 region is CASSQDPRGVLNTGELFF. CDR3 sequence (DNA): TGTGCCAGCAGCCAAGACCCTAGGGGGGTTTTAAACACCGGGGAGCTGTTTTTT.

V is TRBV7-2 and J is TRBJ2-2; TRBD2 is a possible D gene (6 bases). The CDR3 covers 16 residues. Per the germline V gene, CDR1 is SGHTA and CDR2 is FQGNSA. With 2 bases removed from V and 5 bases from J, the gap between germline ends came to 15 bases. Here the CDR3 reads CASSLKGKGGTGELFF. CDR3 nucleotides: TGTGCCAGCAGCTTAAAAGGGAAAGGAGGGACCGGGGAGCTGTTTTTT.

The V and J genes are TRBV6-6 and TRBJ2-1, with 10 positions matching TRBD2. This CDR3 region has 15 residues. Germline CDR1 reads MNHNY; CDR2 reads SVGAGI (reference sequence). Trimming cost V 0 bases and J 7 bases; bases outside gene matches: 3. The CDR3 loop reads CASSYSSGRGNEQFF. For the CDR3, the DNA is TGTGCCAGCAGTTACTCAAGCGGGAGGGGGAATGAGCAGTTCTTC.

This rearrangement joins TRBV7-8 to TRBJ2-1, with 8 nucleotides matching TRBD2. CDR3 length: 16 amino acids. The germline V gene encodes CDR1 SGHVS and CDR2 FQNEAQ. Germline trimming cut 5 bases from V and 0 bases from J; bases unmatched to any gene: 6. The CDR3 region is CASSRSGGGSYNEQFF. In nucleotides, the CDR3 is TGTGCCAGCAGCCGAAGCGGGGGCGGCTCCTACAATGAGCAGTTCTTC.

This clone has just a few counts. The chain combines TRBV3-1 (or the pseudogene TRBV3-2) with TRBJ1-5; perhaps TRBD1 as D (5 bases). Germline V CDR1 and CDR2: LGHDT, YNNKEL (reference sequence). V was trimmed by 1 base and J by 3 bases, leaving 7 bases between them. CDR3 size: 14 residues. The CDR3 bases are TGTGCCAGCAGCCAAGGGACACCCAATCAGCCCCAGCATTTT. Translation: CASSQGTPNQPQHF.